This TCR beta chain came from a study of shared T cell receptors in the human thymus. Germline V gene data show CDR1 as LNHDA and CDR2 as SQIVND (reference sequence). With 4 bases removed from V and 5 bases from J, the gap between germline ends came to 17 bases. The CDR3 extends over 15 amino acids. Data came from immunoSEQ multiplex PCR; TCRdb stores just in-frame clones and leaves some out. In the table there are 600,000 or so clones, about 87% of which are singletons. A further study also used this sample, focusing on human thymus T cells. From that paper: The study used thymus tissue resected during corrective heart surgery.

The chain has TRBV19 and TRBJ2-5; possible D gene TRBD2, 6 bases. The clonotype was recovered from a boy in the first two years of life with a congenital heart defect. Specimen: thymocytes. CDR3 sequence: CASSTGRRAGETQYF. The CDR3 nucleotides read TGTGCCAGTAGTACCGGACGGAGGGCTGGGGAGACCCAGTACTTC.